This entry lists 32 T cell receptor beta chains sequenced from one sample in a study of blood T cell repertoires in COVID-19. Data came from immunoSEQ multiplex PCR; TCRdb stores just in-frame clones and leaves some out. The data show 130,000 to 150,000 clones, 85% to 90% seen once. The sequenced sample was PBMCs or T cells enriched from blood (not recorded which). The receptors come from a woman younger than 45 with acute COVID-19.

This sequence joins TRBV28 and TRBJ1-5, with D maybe TRBD1 (6 bases). The germline V gene encodes CDR1 MDHEN and CDR2 SYDVKM. This CDR3 is 15 amino acids long. The V end was cut by 2 bases, the J end by 5 bases, with 13 bases between. CDR3: CASSLQTGRHQPQHF. The CDR3 region has the DNA TGTGCCAGCAGTTTACAGACAGGTCGACATCAGCCCCAGCATTTT.

The chain has TRBV7-2 and TRBJ2-1; a weak D match, TRBD2 (5 bases). Trimming left V 0 bases short and J 0 bases short, with 9 bases between. CDR3 size: 16 residues. Germline loops: CDR1 SGHTA, CDR2 FQGNSA. For the CDR3, the DNA is TGTGCCAGCAGCTTAGCTAGCGTTAGCTCCTACAATGAGCAGTTCTTC. Residues: CASSLASVSSYNEQFF.

The V and J genes are TRBV5-1 and TRBJ2-2, with TRBD2 matching 9 bases. This CDR3 region has 14 residues. J gave up 8 bases and V 0 bases, and 2 bases lay outside the gene matches. CDR1 SGHRS and CDR2 YFSETQ come from the germline V gene. In DNA form, the CDR3 reads TGCGCCAGCAGCTTGGGACTAGCGGAAGGGGAGCTGTTTTTT. It specifies CASSLGLAEGELFF.

The chain has TRBV7-2 and TRBJ2-5, with D possibly matching TRBD2 (5 bases). The CDR3 is 12 residues long. V was trimmed by 10 bases and J by 2 bases, leaving 11 bases between them. Germline values: CDR1 SGHTA, CDR2 FQGNSA. CDR3 sequence reads: CATSEEQETQYF. In DNA, the CDR3 is TGTGCCACCTCGGAGGAGCAAGAGACCCAGTACTTC.

This chain links TRBV5-4 with TRBJ2-1; D is perhaps TRBD2 (6 bases). Between the trimmed V and J ends, which lost 1 base and 4 bases, there was a span of 12 bases. This CDR3 spans 15 amino acids. CDR1 SGHNT and CDR2 YYREEE come from the germline V gene (reference sequence). The CDR3 DNA reads TGTGCCAGCAGCTTGAGCGGTAGCGGATACAATGAGCAGTTCTTC. Translating it yields CASSLSGSGYNEQFF.

The chain combines TRBV14 with TRBJ2-3; unclear D gene. Per the germline V gene, CDR1 is SGHDN and CDR2 is FVKESK. The V end was cut by 3 bases, the J end by 3 bases, with 7 bases between. This CDR3 is built from 13 residues. CDR3 region: CASSQRTTDTQYF. CDR3 DNA sequence: TGTGCCAGCAGCCAGCGAACTACAGATACGCAGTATTTT.

This sequence joins TRBV29-1 and TRBJ1-2; a possible D gene is TRBD1 (6 bases). In germline, CDR1 is SQVTM, CDR2 ANQGSEA. The CDR3 has 13 residues. V gave up 7 bases and J gave up 6 bases, with 18 bases separating them. This CDR3 is CSAARDIRNGYTF. The CDR3 coding sequence is TGCAGCGCTGCCCGGGACATACGCAATGGCTACACCTTC.

The rearrangement joins TRBV4-3 to TRBJ2-1, with TRBD2 matching 7 bases. Germline assignment: CDR1 LGHNA and CDR2 YSLEER. V shed 4 bases and J 7 bases; nucleotides not matched to a gene: 13. CDR3 length: 16 residues. CDR3 sequence: CASSRGLGRASNEQFF. The DNA for the CDR3 is TGCGCCAGCAGCCGGGGTTTGGGGAGGGCCTCTAATGAGCAGTTCTTC.

The CDR3: CASSYLWASGTPYNEQFF. CDR3 nucleotides: TGTGCCAGCAGTTACCTATGGGCTAGCGGGACTCCCTACAATGAGCAGTTCTTC. The chain is built from TRBV6-2 or TRBV6-3 and TRBJ2-1; 9 positions agree with TRBD2. This CDR3 has 18 residues. V trimming: 2 bases; J trimming: 2 bases; junction bases outside the gene matches: 10. From germline, CDR1 is MNHEY and CDR2 SVGEGT.

The chain joins TRBV5-3 to TRBJ2-3; 7 bases map to TRBD2. TRBV5-3 is assigned to the ORF class and has an uncertain function. The CDR3 has 13 residues. The junction had 3 bases not matched to a gene; V was cut back by 4 bases and J by 4 bases. The CDR3 coding sequence is TGTGCCAGAAGCCTGCGGGAGCCAGATACGCAGTATTTT. It is translated as CARSLREPDTQYF.

The chain has TRBV27 and TRBJ2-5, with D uncertain. V lost 6 bases, J lost 5 bases, and 16 bases lay in between. The CDR3 sequence is 14 residues long. Looked up from germline, CDR1 is MNHEY and CDR2 is SMNVEV (reference sequence). CDR3 in amino acids: CASRRQTESETQYF. DNA for the CDR3: TGTGCCAGCAGACGTCAAACAGAATCGGAGACCCAGTACTTC.

This sequence joins TRBV9 and TRBJ1-1; TRBD1 might be the D (5 bases). This CDR3 has 12 amino acids. Trimming shortened V by 0 bases and J by 8 bases, and 8 bases separated the two germline ends. Germline assignment: CDR1 SGDLS and CDR2 YYNGEE. CDR3 loop: CASSVVRGEAFF. The CDR3 DNA sequence: TGTGCCAGCAGCGTAGTAAGGGGCGAAGCTTTCTTT.

The V and J genes are TRBV27 and TRBJ1-1; 8 bases line up with TRBD1. Germline V gene sequence: CDR1 MNHEY, CDR2 SMNVEV (reference sequence). V shed 3 bases, J shed 6 bases, and the junction held 9 bases outside the gene matches. CDR3 size: 15 residues. This CDR3 reads CASSLVGQGTSEAFF. The CDR3 DNA sequence: TGTGCCAGCAGTTTGGTAGGACAGGGAACGTCTGAAGCTTTCTTT.

V usage is TRBV18 and J usage is TRBJ2-7; 9 bases line up with TRBD1. Unmatched junction bases numbered 3, after V lost 2 bases and J lost 4 bases. The CDR3 is made up of 14 amino acids. Germline V gene data show CDR1 as KGHSH and CDR2 as LQKENI. CDR3 in DNA: TGTGCCAGCTCACCAGGGACAGGGATGTACGAGCAGTACTTC. Translating it yields CASSPGTGMYEQYF.

The rearrangement links TRBV2 to TRBJ2-6, with a weak D call TRBD1 (6 bases). Per germline, CDR1 SNHLY and CDR2 FYNNEI. Trimming took 4 bases from V and 4 from J, leaving 11 bases between them. The CDR3 is 15 residues long. The CDR3 protein is CASSVNRVGANVLTF. The CDR3 DNA sequence: TGTGCCAGCAGTGTTAACAGGGTAGGGGCCAACGTCCTGACTTTC.

The V call is TRBV7-6, the J call TRBJ2-3, with TRBD1 matching over 7 bases. Germline V gives CDR1 SGHVS, CDR2 FNYEAQ. The CDR3 contains 13 residues. J gave up 6 bases and V 5 bases, and 5 bases lay outside the gene matches. In DNA, the CDR3 is TGTGCCAGCAGCAACAACAGGGGTGATACGCAGTATTTT. Its protein is CASSNNRGDTQYF.

This clone came up many times. The rearrangement uses TRBV2 and TRBJ2-1; 7 nucleotides line up with TRBD1. Losses at the gene ends were 7 bases for V and 3 bases for J; bases not matched to a gene: 3. The CDR3 sequence is 13 residues long. The germline CDR1 and CDR2 sequences are SNHLY and FYNNEI. The CDR3 is CASTWDSYNEQFF. The CDR3 coding sequence is TGTGCCAGCACGTGGGACAGCTACAATGAGCAGTTCTTC.

The CDR3 spells CASSLDRMGAGSPLHF. For the CDR3, the DNA is TGTGCCAGCAGCTTAGATCGGATGGGGGCAGGATCACCCCTCCACTTT. This sequence joins TRBV11-2 and TRBJ1-6; weak D call: TRBD1 (6 bases). In germline, CDR1 is SGHAT, CDR2 FQNNGV. V was shortened by 0 bases and J by 10 bases, with 16 bases between the two germline ends. The CDR3 has 16 residues.

As for this clone: Other DNA sequences from this sample encode an identical CDR3 as well. This chain links TRBV2 with TRBJ1-5; possibly TRBD1 for D (5 bases). The CDR3 length is 14 residues. V was trimmed by 3 bases and J by 2 bases, leaving 8 bases between them. The germline gives CDR1 SNHLY, CDR2 FYNNEI. DNA of the CDR3: TGTGCCAGCAGTGACAGGGATCGCAATCAGCCCCAGCATTTT. The encoded protein is CASSDRDRNQPQHF.

This clone was observed a handful of times. The chain employs TRBV18 and TRBJ2-2; 7 nucleotides agree with TRBD1. CDR1 and CDR2 from the germline V gene are KGHSH and LQKENI. CDR3 size: 14 residues. V gave up 4 bases and J gave up 4 bases; unmatched junction bases: 3. DNA of the CDR3: TGTGCCAGCTCACTACAGGGGTCCACCGGGGAGCTGTTTTTT. The encoded protein is CASSLQGSTGELFF.

Concerning this clone: This specimen includes other DNA sequences encoding the same CDR3. The chain recombines TRBV28 with TRBJ2-7; TRBD2 is a possible D gene (5 bases). V lost 9 bases to trimming and J lost 3 bases, with 9 bases between them. The CDR3 loop spans 11 amino acids. Germline-derived CDR1 and CDR2 are MDHEN and SYDVKM. The CDR3 region is CASSRDYEQYF. The CDR3 bases are TGTGCCAGTTCCCGGGACTACGAGCAGTACTTC.

The chain employs TRBV27 and TRBJ2-5; D possibly corresponds to TRBD1 (6 bases). This CDR3 spans 14 amino acids. Germline assignment: CDR1 MNHEY and CDR2 SMNVEV (reference sequence). Deletions cut 4 bases from V and 5 bases from J, with 14 bases between. CDR3 sequence: CASSSQQGRETQYF. The CDR3 DNA reads as TGTGCCAGCAGTTCACAGCAGGGGCGGGAGACCCAGTACTTC.

V gene TRBV11-2 combines with J gene TRBJ1-1, with D tentatively TRBD1 (6 bases). The CDR3 runs 13 residues. The germline V and J ends were trimmed by 6 bases and 3 bases, with 11 bases remaining between them. Germline lookup yields CDR1 SGHAT and CDR2 FQNNGV. CDR3 bases: TGTGCCAGCAGACCCTCAGGGGACACTGAAGCTTTCTTT. Translation: CASRPSGDTEAFF.

This chain joins TRBV30 and TRBJ1-1; possible D gene TRBD1, 5 bases. The CDR3 runs 13 residues. CDR1 GTSNPN and CDR2 SVGIG come from the germline V gene (reference sequence). V shed 1 base and J shed 5 bases, with 11 bases lying between them. The CDR3: CAWSGGGRTEAFF. The CDR3 nucleotides read TGTGCCTGGAGTGGGGGGGGTAGAACTGAAGCTTTCTTT.

The chain combines TRBV7-2 with TRBJ2-2; tentatively, D is TRBD2 (5 bases). CDR1 is SGHTA and CDR2 is FQGNSA in the germline V gene. The V gene lost 4 bases and the J gene lost 5 bases, with 11 bases spanning the gap. The CDR3 consists of 14 residues. In DNA, the CDR3 is TGTGCCAGCAGCTACCGGACGGGGACCGGGGAGCTGTTTTTT. Encoded protein: CASSYRTGTGELFF.

The CDR3 nucleotides read TGTGCCAGTAGTAACCGGGACAGGGTATCAGAGACCCAGTACTTC. Protein: CASSNRDRVSETQYF. The chain links TRBV19 to TRBJ2-5; 9 bases agree with TRBD1. In germline, CDR1 is LNHDA, CDR2 SQIVND (reference sequence). V lost 4 bases to trimming and J lost 4 bases; unmatched junction nucleotides: 7. CDR3 length: 15 residues.

The V call is TRBV27, the J call TRBJ1-2; D unresolved. The V gene lost 2 bases and the J gene lost 3 bases, with 10 bases spanning the gap. This CDR3 contains 14 residues. CDR1 MNHEY and CDR2 SMNVEV come from the germline V gene (reference sequence). For the CDR3, the DNA is TGTGCCAGCAGTTTACGGTCCGGGGACTATGGCTACACCTTC. Translated: CASSLRSGDYGYTF.

The V gene is TRBV27, the J gene TRBJ2-7; D possibly corresponds to TRBD1 (6 bases). V was pared by 6 bases and J by 1 base, with 22 bases between. Per the germline V gene, CDR1 is MNHEY and CDR2 is SMNVEV (reference sequence). This CDR3 is built from 17 residues. CDR3 sequence (DNA): TGTGCCAGCAGCCTACCCCCCTCGACAGGTCTTTCCTACGAGCAGTACTTC. It translates to CASSLPPSTGLSYEQYF.

The sample holds one count of this clone. Other DNA sequences in the sample encode the same CDR3. The gene calls are TRBV5-1 and TRBJ2-5; 10 nucleotides match TRBD1. V dropped 4 bases and J dropped 4; count of bases not matched to a gene: 4. The CDR3 totals 14 residues. Germline CDR1 is SGHRS and CDR2 is YFSETQ. Here the CDR3 reads CASSPGQGGETQYF. The CDR3 nucleotides are TGCGCCAGCAGCCCTGGACAGGGGGGAGAGACCCAGTACTTC. Full variable domain (missing parts from reference TRBV5-1 and TRBJ2-5): KAGVTQTPRYLIKTRGQQVTLSCSPISGHRSVSWYQQTPGQGLQFLFEYFSETQRNKGNFPGRFSGRQFSNSRSEMNVSTLELGDSALYLCASSPGQGGETQYFGPGTRLLVL.

The chain has TRBV28 and TRBJ1-1, with D unclear. CDR3 length: 14 residues. V was clipped by 6 bases and J by 4 bases, with 15 bases between them. The germline V gene encodes CDR1 MDHEN and CDR2 SYDVKM. CDR3 in DNA: TGTGCCAGCAGAGTGCCGGTGAGCGGCACTGAAGCTTTCTTT. Translating gives CASRVPVSGTEAFF. Full variable domain (outside the CDR3, taken from reference TRBV28 and TRBJ1-1): DVKVTQSSRYLVKRTGEKVFLECVQDMDHENMFWYRQDPGLGLRLIYFSYDVKMKEKGDIPEGYSVSREKKERFSLILESASTNQTSMYLCASRVPVSGTEAFFGQGTRLTVV.

The chain is built from TRBV7-2 and TRBJ2-7, with a tentative D call TRBD2 (6 bases). The CDR3 totals 14 residues. Per the germline V gene, CDR1 is SGHTA and CDR2 is FQGNSA. V dropped 2 bases and J dropped 4 bases, with 12 bases sitting between them. In DNA form, the CDR3 reads TGTGCCAGCAGCTTACCGGGAGAAGGTTACGAGCAGTACTTC. Its translation: CASSLPGEGYEQYF.

The V gene is TRBV4-2, the J gene TRBJ2-1, with 7 bases aligning to TRBD2. This CDR3 has 15 residues. The V and J ends lost 5 bases and 8 bases, in that order; junction bases with no gene match: 12. Per the germline V gene, CDR1 is LGHNA and CDR2 is YNFKEQ. CDR3: CASSAPSGGVDEQFF. The CDR3 nucleotides are TGTGCCAGCAGCGCCCCTAGCGGCGGTGTGGATGAGCAGTTCTTC.